This TCR beta chain was observed in a study of Graves' ophthalmopathy and Graves' hyperthyroidism. CDR1 SNHLY and CDR2 FYNNEI come from the germline V gene. This CDR3 spans 17 amino acids. Trimming removed 6 bases at V and 0 bases at J, with 15 bases between. Amplified material comprised TCR beta CDR3 regions derived from RNA transcripts. Second-round multiplex PCR came after a first-round RT-PCR that employed HTBI primers. Via MiXCR, TCRdb re-called the multiplex PCR reads, giving one row per CDR3 protein. The sample lists about 740,000 distinct CDR3 sequences; roughly two fifths were seen once. This receptor was taken from an adult man with Graves' ophthalmopathy. The sample comprised peripheral blood. The chain has TRBV2 and TRBJ2-6; D ambiguous. CDR3 protein: CASSPFPSGSGANVLTF. The CDR3 region has the DNA TGTGCCAGCAGCCCGTTCCCCTCTGGCTCTGGGGCCAACGTCCTGACTTTC. Full variable domain (outside the CDR3, taken from reference TRBV2 and TRBJ2-6): EPEVTQTPSHQVTQMGQEVILRCVPISNHLYFYWYRQILGQKVEFLVSFYNNEISEKSEIFDDQFSVERPDGSNFTLKIRSTKLEDSAMYFCASSPFPSGSGANVLTFGAGSRLTVL.